The 19 T cell receptor beta chains given below trace back to one sample, sequenced in a study of cytomegalovirus exposure and HLA in healthy donors (dated by TCRdb to the late 2010s). The method was the immunoSEQ multiplex PCR assay. For the multiplex PCR, a mixture combining 60 forward primers for TCR Vbeta segments and 13 reverse primers for TCR Jbeta segments was used. Not all clones reach the TCRdb copy of this immuneACCESS table, which keeps in-frame sequences only. Checked studies attribute under half of the gap to unresolved V genes and leave the rest unexplained. For this sample, the table gives some 80,000 clones. About 1.1% of the sample is held by the ten biggest clonotypes. The specimen was PBMCs. These receptor sequences come from a young woman in good health and CMV-seronegative.

This chain joins TRBV11-2 and TRBJ2-2, with D perhaps matching TRBD1 (6 bases). Germline V gene lookup returns CDR1 SGHAT and CDR2 FQNNGV. V shed 1 base and J shed 4 bases, with 10 bases lying between them. The CDR3 runs to 15 residues. The CDR3 sequence: CASSLAFRGTGELFF. The CDR3 nucleotides read TGTGCCAGCAGCTTAGCTTTCAGGGGCACCGGGGAGCTGTTTTTT.

The rearrangement links TRBV11-2 to TRBJ2-7; TRBD2 is a possible D gene (6 bases). V was shortened by 0 bases and J by 2 bases, with 11 bases between the two germline ends. In germline, CDR1 is SGHAT, CDR2 FQNNGV. This CDR3 has 15 amino acids. CDR3: CASSLDYGGTYEQYF. The CDR3 DNA reads TGTGCCAGCAGCTTAGATTATGGAGGGACCTACGAGCAGTACTTC.

The chain links TRBV29-1 to TRBJ2-1; 8 bases align to TRBD2. The junction had 8 bases not matched to a gene; V was cut back by 4 bases and J by 6 bases. This CDR3 comprises 14 residues. Germline V CDR1 and CDR2: SQVTM, ANQGSEA. CDR3 sequence: CSVVWAAGVNEQFF. In DNA, the CDR3 is TGCAGCGTTGTGTGGGCAGCGGGGGTCAATGAGCAGTTCTTC.

This sequence joins TRBV7-9 and TRBJ1-2; possible D gene TRBD1, 5 bases. Trimming took off 1 base at V and 0 bases at J, with 9 bases between the two ends. Germline V gene sequence: CDR1 SEHNR, CDR2 FQNEAQ (reference sequence). The CDR3 is 15 amino acids. CDR3 protein: CASSLDQTANYGYTF. For the CDR3, the DNA is TGTGCCAGCAGCTTAGACCAGACAGCTAACTATGGCTACACCTTC.

The V and J genes are TRBV18 and TRBJ2-6; the D is unclear. The CDR3 length is 17 residues. Germline CDR1 reads KGHSH; CDR2 reads LQKENI. Trimming shortened V by 3 bases and J by 0 bases, and 12 bases separated the two germline ends. DNA of the CDR3: TGTGCCAGCTCACCTCTTTGGAGAGTCTCTGGGGCCAACGTCCTGACTTTC. Translation: CASSPLWRVSGANVLTF.

This chain uses TRBV2 with TRBJ2-2, with 9 bases matching TRBD2. Germline values: CDR1 SNHLY, CDR2 FYNNEI. Trimming took 10 bases from V and 0 from J; bases not matched to a gene: 9. The CDR3 extends over 16 amino acids. The CDR3 spells CAIWRGGRTNTGELFF. The CDR3 bases are TGTGCCATCTGGCGGGGGGGCCGGACGAACACCGGGGAGCTGTTTTTT.

The chain has TRBV18 and TRBJ2-3; D possibly corresponds to TRBD2 (6 bases). The V gene lost 5 bases and the J gene lost 1 base, with 10 bases spanning the gap. Germline lookup yields CDR1 KGHSH and CDR2 LQKENI. CDR3 length equals 14 residues. CDR3 in DNA: TGTGCCAGCTCATCGGTAGCGGGCACAGATACGCAGTATTTT. This encodes CASSSVAGTDTQYF.

This rearrangement joins TRBV6-1 to TRBJ1-3, with a possible D match to TRBD1 (6 bases). Germline lookup yields CDR1 MNHNS and CDR2 SASEGT. The germline V and J ends were trimmed by 2 bases and 11 bases, with 13 bases remaining between them. The CDR3 is 13 residues long. CDR3 loop: CASSETRDTAIYF. The CDR3, as DNA: TGTGCCAGCAGTGAAACCCGGGACACCGCCATATATTTT.

The chain employs TRBV19 and TRBJ2-2; the D gene is possibly TRBD2 (6 bases). V was cut by 7 bases and J by 2 bases, with 14 bases left in between. CDR3 size: 15 residues. Germline V lookup: CDR1 LNHDA, CDR2 SQIVND (reference sequence). CDR3 in DNA: TGTGCCAGTACTCCAATGGGGGGTAACACCGGGGAGCTGTTTTTT. It codes for CASTPMGGNTGELFF.

The rearrangement links TRBV19 to TRBJ1-5, with 9 bases matching TRBD1. The ends lost 3 bases at V and 2 bases at J; junction bases unmatched: 2. This CDR3 region has 15 residues. Germline CDR1 LNHDA, CDR2 SQIVND (reference sequence). CDR3 amino acids: CASSIRDRGNQPQHF. CDR3 bases: TGTGCCAGTAGTATCAGGGACAGGGGCAATCAGCCCCAGCATTTT.

The chain is built from TRBV5-6 and TRBJ2-7, with TRBD2 matching 9 bases. The V segment lost 2 bases and the J segment 1 base; nucleotides outside the gene matches: 7. Germline loops: CDR1 SGHDT, CDR2 YYEEEE. The CDR3 runs 16 residues. This CDR3 reads CASSFTSGYDSYEQYF. The DNA of the CDR3 is TGTGCCAGCAGCTTCACTAGCGGGTACGATTCCTACGAGCAGTACTTC.

J is TRBJ1-1 and V is TRBV29-1; D may be TRBD1 (5 bases). Trimming stripped 6 bases from V and 3 bases from J, with 14 bases between. This CDR3 has 13 amino acids. From germline, CDR1 is SQVTM and CDR2 ANQGSEA. In nucleotides, the CDR3 is TGCAGCGTGAAGGGGTATAGTTACACTGAAGCTTTCTTT. It encodes CSVKGYSYTEAFF. The full variable domain, with the rest looked up from reference TRBV29-1 and TRBJ1-1, is SAVISQKPSRDICQRGTSLTIQCQVDSQVTMMFWYRQQPGQSLTLIATANQGSEATYESGFVIDKFPISRPNLTFSTLTVSNMSPEDSSIYLCSVKGYSYTEAFFGQGTRLTVV.

The V gene is TRBV7-9, the J gene TRBJ2-7; 11 bases are shared with TRBD1. The V segment lost 6 bases and the J segment 5 bases; nucleotides outside the gene matches: 9. The CDR3 sequence is 15 residues long. From germline, CDR1 is SEHNR and CDR2 FQNEAQ (reference sequence). The CDR3 reads CASSHGQGARDEQYF. The DNA of the CDR3 is TGTGCCAGCAGTCATGGACAGGGGGCAAGGGACGAGCAGTACTTC.

The V call is TRBV18, the J call TRBJ1-4, with 7 bases fitting TRBD1. This CDR3 is built from 15 residues. Per germline, CDR1 KGHSH and CDR2 LQKENI. V shed 5 bases, J shed 0 bases, and the junction held 3 bases outside the gene matches. The CDR3 spells CASSADRATNEKLFF. CDR3 coding DNA: TGTGCCAGCTCAGCTGACAGGGCAACTAATGAAAAACTGTTTTTT.

V usage is TRBV4-1 and J usage is TRBJ1-3; no clear D gene. Germline CDR1 MGHRA, CDR2 YSYEKL. Trimming removed 0 bases at V and 0 bases at J, with 12 bases between. The CDR3 loop spans 17 amino acids. In nucleotides, the CDR3 is TGCGCCAGCAGCCAAGAAGGGAGCAAAATCTCTGGAAACACCATATATTTT. Amino acids: CASSQEGSKISGNTIYF.

This chain links TRBV18 with TRBJ2-7; tentative D call: TRBD2 (5 bases). The germline V and J ends were trimmed by 6 bases and 3 bases, with 9 bases remaining between them. The CDR3 contains 12 residues. Germline loops: CDR1 KGHSH, CDR2 LQKENI. The CDR3 sequence is CASSSGNYEQYF. The CDR3 DNA follows: TGTGCCAGCTCCTCCGGGAACTACGAGCAGTACTTC.

The genes are TRBV2 and TRBJ2-7, with 11 nucleotides matching TRBD1. The CDR3 has 14 residues. The V and J ends lost 6 bases and 3 bases, in that order; junction bases with no gene match: 4. Germline loops: CDR1 SNHLY, CDR2 FYNNEI. The CDR3 coding sequence is TGTGCCAGCAGGGTGGGGACAGGGGGCTACGAGCAGTACTTC. Translation: CASRVGTGGYEQYF.

The genes are TRBV5-1 and TRBJ1-1; 7 positions agree with TRBD1. Germline CDR1 is SGHRS and CDR2 is YFSETQ. The ends lost 5 bases at V and 3 bases at J; junction bases unmatched: 7. This CDR3 comprises 14 residues. The CDR3 sequence is CASSYDRVDTEAFF. CDR3 sequence (DNA): TGCGCCAGCAGTTATGACAGGGTGGACACTGAAGCTTTCTTT.

The rearrangement joins TRBV30 to TRBJ2-1; D ambiguous. Germline loops: CDR1 GTSNPN, CDR2 SVGIG (reference sequence). CDR3 length: 12 residues. V was trimmed by 5 bases and J by 9 bases, leaving 14 bases between them. The CDR3 DNA sequence: TGTGCCTGGGCCCACTCTAAGAGTGAGCAGTTCTTC. Protein product: CAWAHSKSEQFF. The full variable domain, rest sourced from reference TRBV30 and TRBJ2-1, is SQTIHQWPATLVQPVGSPLSLECTVEGTSNPNLYWYRQAAGRGLQLLFYSVGIGQISSEVPQNLSASRPQDRQFILSSKKLLLSDSGFYLCAWAHSKSEQFFGPGTRLTVL.